Shown below are 5 T cell receptor beta chains from a single sample sequenced in a study of cytomegalovirus exposure and HLA in healthy donors. Amplification used 60 Vbeta primers and 13 Jbeta primers. Using immunoSEQ multiplex PCR, the repertoire was profiled, and TCRdb retains in-frame clones only, with some absent. Of around 69,000 clones in the sample, 70% were seen once. The specimen was PBMCs. These receptors all stem from a woman between 45 and 60 years old in good health and CMV-seropositive.

The chain is built from TRBV4-1 and TRBJ2-1, with D possibly TRBD2 on 6 matching bases. The CDR3 covers 17 residues. Germline CDR1 MGHRA, CDR2 YSYEKL. V was pared by 4 bases and J by 2 bases, with 18 bases between. The chain's CDR3 is CASSPRVSGQTYNEQFF. CDR3 nucleotide sequence: TGCGCCAGCAGCCCGCGAGTGAGCGGGCAAACCTACAATGAGCAGTTCTTC.

This clone was found a few times. V and J are TRBV6-1 and TRBJ1-1; 7 bases fit TRBD1. The germline V gene encodes CDR1 MNHNS and CDR2 SASEGT. This CDR3 is built from 16 residues. Losses at the gene ends were 0 bases for V and 0 bases for J; bases not matched to a gene: 4. The CDR3 DNA sequence: TGTGCCAGCAGTGAAGCGGGGACAGACGTGAACACTGAAGCTTTCTTT. Translated, it gives CASSEAGTDVNTEAFF.

This chain links TRBV7-2 with TRBJ1-1; D is perhaps TRBD1 (6 bases). The CDR3 is 14 amino acids. V lost 3 bases and J 4 bases, leaving 12 bases between the germline ends. Per the germline V gene, CDR1 is SGHTA and CDR2 is FQGNSA. In nucleotides, the CDR3 is TGTGCCAGCAGCTTCGGGGGAGGGGGCACTGAAGCTTTCTTT. It is translated as CASSFGGGGTEAFF.

The chain carries TRBV15 and TRBJ1-1, with D unresolved. The V end was cut by 4 bases, the J end by 4 bases, with 16 bases between. The CDR3 consists of 15 residues. Germline CDR1 reads LNHNV; CDR2 reads YYDKDF (reference sequence). Here the CDR3 DNA reads TGTGCCACCAGCAAACATACGGGAGCCCTCACTGAAGCTTTCTTT. It is translated as CATSKHTGALTEAFF.

V and J are TRBV7-9 and TRBJ1-2; perhaps TRBD1 as D (5 bases). The germline CDR1 and CDR2 sequences are SEHNR and FQNEAQ (reference sequence). The ends were cut back, 5 bases at V and 7 bases at J, with 14 bases in the middle. The length of the CDR3 is 13 residues. CDR3 region: CASSLGADSGYTF. The CDR3, as DNA: TGTGCCAGCAGCCTTGGGGCAGATTCTGGCTACACCTTC.